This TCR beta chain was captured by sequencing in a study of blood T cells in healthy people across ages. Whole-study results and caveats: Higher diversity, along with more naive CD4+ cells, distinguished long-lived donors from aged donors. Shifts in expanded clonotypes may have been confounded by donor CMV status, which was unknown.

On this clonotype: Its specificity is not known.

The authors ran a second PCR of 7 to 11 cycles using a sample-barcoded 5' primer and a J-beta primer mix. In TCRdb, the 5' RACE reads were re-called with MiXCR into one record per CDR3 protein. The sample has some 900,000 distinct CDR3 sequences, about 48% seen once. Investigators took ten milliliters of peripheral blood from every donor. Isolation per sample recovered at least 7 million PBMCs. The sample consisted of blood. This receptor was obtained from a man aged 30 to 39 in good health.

CDR3: CAVGTGFHEQYF. CDR3 nucleotides: TGTGCCGTCGGGACAGGGTTCCACGAGCAGTACTTC. The chain carries TRBV25-1 and TRBJ2-7, with 9 bases aligning to TRBD1. CDR1 and CDR2 from the germline V gene are MGHDK and SYGVNS. The V gene end was trimmed by 11 bases and the J gene end by 5 bases; junction bases not matched to a gene: 7. The CDR3 extends over 12 amino acids.